This T cell receptor beta chain comes out of a study of T cell repertoires in cytomegalovirus infection. TCRdb used MiXCR to reprocess the reads, holding one entry per CDR3 protein. This table has 510,000 or so distinct CDR3 sequences, 26% appearing once. Trimming removed 5 bases at V and 0 bases at J, with 13 bases between. CDR3 length: 14 residues. Germline loops: CDR1 GTSNPN, CDR2 SVGIG (reference sequence). The sequence was collected from a human donor in good health (CMV status not recorded). Some clones in this sample may be carry-over from other donors' samples. Sequencing input: PBMCs. V and J are TRBV30 and TRBJ1-2, with D maybe TRBD1 (5 bases). The DNA of the CDR3 is TGTGCCTGGGCCCGGACCAGGGCTAACTATGGCTACACCTTC. It specifies CAWARTRANYGYTF.